The clone carrying this TCR beta chain was counted between two and nine times. In the PCR, 60 Vbeta and 13 Jbeta primers were used. As originally analysed: Roughly 10 million shared chains were among 80 million or so unique TCR beta chains counted in a later analysis. The method was immunoSEQ multiplex PCR; TCRdb's version includes in-frame clones alone and lacks a portion of them. V, J and clone size are taken as reported in that table, and D and trimming were inferred from the DNA itself. The profile covers about 67,000 clones, with approximately 67% appearing a single time and approximately 2.1% taken by the ten largest. The data belong to a study of cytomegalovirus exposure and HLA in healthy donors. The sample taken for sequencing was PBMCs. The TCR was taken from a woman aged 25 to 45 in good health and CMV-seronegative.

DNA of the CDR3: TGTGCCAGCAGCTTAGTGGGACAACAAAATTCACCCCTCCACTTT. This gives the protein CASSLVGQQNSPLHF. This sequence joins TRBV7-4 and TRBJ1-6, with TRBD1 as a possible D gene (6 bases). The V end was cut by 1 base, the J end by 7 bases, with 11 bases between. The CDR3 covers 15 residues. The V gene's germline CDR1 is SGHVT and CDR2 SQSDAQ. The variable domain in full, completed from reference TRBV7-4 and TRBJ1-6, reads GAGVSQSPRYKVAKRGRDVALRCDSISGHVTLYWYRQTLGQGSEVLTYSQSDAQRDKSGRPSGRFSAERPERSVSTLKIQRTEQGDSAVYLCASSLVGQQNSPLHFGNGTRLTVT.